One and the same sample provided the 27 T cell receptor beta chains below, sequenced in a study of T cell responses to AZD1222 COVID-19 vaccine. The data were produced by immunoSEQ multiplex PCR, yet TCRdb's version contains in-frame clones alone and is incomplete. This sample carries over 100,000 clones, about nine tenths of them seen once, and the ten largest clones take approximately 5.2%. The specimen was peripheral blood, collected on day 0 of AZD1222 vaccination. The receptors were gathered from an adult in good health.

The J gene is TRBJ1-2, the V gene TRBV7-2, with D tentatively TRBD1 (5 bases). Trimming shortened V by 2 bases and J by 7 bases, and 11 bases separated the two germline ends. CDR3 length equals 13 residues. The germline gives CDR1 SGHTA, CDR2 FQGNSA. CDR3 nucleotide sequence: TGTGCCAGCAGCTTACCCGGGGCTGGTGGCTACACCTTC. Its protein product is CASSLPGAGGYTF.

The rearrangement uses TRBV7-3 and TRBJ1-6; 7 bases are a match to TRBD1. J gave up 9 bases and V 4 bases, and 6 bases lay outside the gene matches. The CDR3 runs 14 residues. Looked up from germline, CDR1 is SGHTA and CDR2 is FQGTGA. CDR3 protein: CASSYRQGSSPLHF. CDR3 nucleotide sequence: TGTGCCAGCAGCTACAGACAGGGTAGTTCACCCCTCCACTTT.

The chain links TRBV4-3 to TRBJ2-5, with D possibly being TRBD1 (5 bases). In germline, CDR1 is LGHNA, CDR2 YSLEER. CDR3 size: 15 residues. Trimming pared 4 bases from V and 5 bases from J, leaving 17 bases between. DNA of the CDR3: TGCGCCAGCAGCCTGTGGGGCGGCGATGGGGAGACCCAGTACTTC. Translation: CASSLWGGDGETQYF.

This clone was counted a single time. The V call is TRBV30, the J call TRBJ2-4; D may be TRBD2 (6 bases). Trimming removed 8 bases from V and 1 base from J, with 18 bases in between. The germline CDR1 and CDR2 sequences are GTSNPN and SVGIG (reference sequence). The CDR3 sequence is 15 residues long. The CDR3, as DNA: TGTGCCGGCAGCTGGCGGGGCTGGGCCAAAAACATTCAGTACTTC. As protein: CAGSWRGWAKNIQYF.

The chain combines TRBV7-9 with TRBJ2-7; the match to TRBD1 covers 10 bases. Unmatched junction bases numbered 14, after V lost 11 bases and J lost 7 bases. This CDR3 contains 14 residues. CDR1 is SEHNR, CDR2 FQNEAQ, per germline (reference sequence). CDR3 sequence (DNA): TGTGCCTCGGGAGGGGGACAGGGGTTCAGGGAGCAGTACTTC. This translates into CASGGGQGFREQYF.

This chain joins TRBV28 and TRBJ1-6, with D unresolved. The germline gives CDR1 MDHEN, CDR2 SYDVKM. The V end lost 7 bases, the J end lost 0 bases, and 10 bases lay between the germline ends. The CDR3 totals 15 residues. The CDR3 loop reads CASNSGSSYNSPLHF. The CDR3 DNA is TGTGCCAGCAATTCGGGGAGCTCCTATAATTCACCCCTCCACTTT.

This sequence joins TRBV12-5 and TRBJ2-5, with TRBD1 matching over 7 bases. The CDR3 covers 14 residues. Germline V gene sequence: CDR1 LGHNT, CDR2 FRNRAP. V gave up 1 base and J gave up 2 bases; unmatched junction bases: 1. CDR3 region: CASGLGQGQETQYF. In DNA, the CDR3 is TGTGCTAGTGGTTTGGGACAGGGACAAGAGACCCAGTACTTC.

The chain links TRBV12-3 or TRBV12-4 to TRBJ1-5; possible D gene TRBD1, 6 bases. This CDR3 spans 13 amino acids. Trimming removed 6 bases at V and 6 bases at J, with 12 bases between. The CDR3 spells CASRSGARQPQHF. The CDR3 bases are TGTGCCAGCAGGTCGGGGGCGCGTCAGCCCCAGCATTTT.

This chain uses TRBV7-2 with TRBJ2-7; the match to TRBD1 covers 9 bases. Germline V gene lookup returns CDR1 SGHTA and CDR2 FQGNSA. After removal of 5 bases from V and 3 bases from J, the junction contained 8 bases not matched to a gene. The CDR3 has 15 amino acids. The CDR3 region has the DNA TGTGCCAGCAGCCCCCCGGGGACAGGGTACTACGAGCAGTACTTC. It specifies CASSPPGTGYYEQYF.

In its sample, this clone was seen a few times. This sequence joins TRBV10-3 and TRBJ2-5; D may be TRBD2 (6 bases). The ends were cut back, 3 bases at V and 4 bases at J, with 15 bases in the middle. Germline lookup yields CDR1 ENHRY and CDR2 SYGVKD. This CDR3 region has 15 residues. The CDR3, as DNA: TGTGCCATCAGTGAAGGCGGAGGGGTGGGAGAGACCCAGTACTTC. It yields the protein CAISEGGGVGETQYF.

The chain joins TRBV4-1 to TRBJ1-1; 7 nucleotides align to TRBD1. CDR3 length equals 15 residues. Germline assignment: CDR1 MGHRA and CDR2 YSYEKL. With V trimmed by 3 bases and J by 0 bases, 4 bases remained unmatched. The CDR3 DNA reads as TGCGCCAGCAGCCAGTTAGGGACAGTGAACACTGAAGCTTTCTTT. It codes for CASSQLGTVNTEAFF.

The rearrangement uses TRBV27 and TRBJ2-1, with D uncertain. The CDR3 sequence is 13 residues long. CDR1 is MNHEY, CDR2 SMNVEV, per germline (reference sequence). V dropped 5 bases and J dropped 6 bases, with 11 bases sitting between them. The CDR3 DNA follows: TGTGCCAGCAGTCCCGGCCGTCGCAATGAGCAGTTCTTC. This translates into CASSPGRRNEQFF.

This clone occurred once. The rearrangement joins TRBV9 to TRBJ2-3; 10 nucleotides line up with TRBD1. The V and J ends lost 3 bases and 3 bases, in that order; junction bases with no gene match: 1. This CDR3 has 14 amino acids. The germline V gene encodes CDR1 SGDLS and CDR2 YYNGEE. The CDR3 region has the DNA TGTGCCAGCAGCGGGGGACAGGGGACAGATACGCAGTATTTT. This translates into CASSGGQGTDTQYF.

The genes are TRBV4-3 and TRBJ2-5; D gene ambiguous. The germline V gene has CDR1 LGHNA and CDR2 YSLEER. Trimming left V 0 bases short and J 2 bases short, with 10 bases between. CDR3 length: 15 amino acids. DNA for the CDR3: TGCGCCAGCAGCCAAGATCGATTACTACAAGAGACCCAGTACTTC. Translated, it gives CASSQDRLLQETQYF.

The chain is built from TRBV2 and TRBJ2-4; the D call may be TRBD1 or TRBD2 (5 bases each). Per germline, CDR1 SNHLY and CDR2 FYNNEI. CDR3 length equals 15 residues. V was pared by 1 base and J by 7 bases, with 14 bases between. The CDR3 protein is CASSEGGTGGNIQYF. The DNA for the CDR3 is TGTGCCAGCAGTGAAGGAGGGACCGGCGGGAACATTCAGTACTTC.

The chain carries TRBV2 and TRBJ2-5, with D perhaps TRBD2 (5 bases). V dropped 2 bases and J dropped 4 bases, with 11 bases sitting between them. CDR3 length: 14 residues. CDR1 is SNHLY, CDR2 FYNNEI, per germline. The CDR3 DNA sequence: TGTGCCAGCAGTGAAACGAGGGTCTTAGAGACCCAGTACTTC. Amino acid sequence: CASSETRVLETQYF.

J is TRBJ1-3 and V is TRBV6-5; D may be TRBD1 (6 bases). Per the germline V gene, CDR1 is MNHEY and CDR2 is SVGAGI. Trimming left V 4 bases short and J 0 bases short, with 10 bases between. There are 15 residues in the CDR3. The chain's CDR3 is CASSLTGSSGNTIYF. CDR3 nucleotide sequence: TGTGCCAGCAGTTTAACAGGGAGCTCTGGAAACACCATATATTTT.

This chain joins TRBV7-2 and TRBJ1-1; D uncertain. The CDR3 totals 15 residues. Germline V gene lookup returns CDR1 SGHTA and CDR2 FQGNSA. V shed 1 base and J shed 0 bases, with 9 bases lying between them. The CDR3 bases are TGTGCCAGCAGCTTAGGTGAGGGCTTGAACACTGAAGCTTTCTTT. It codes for CASSLGEGLNTEAFF.

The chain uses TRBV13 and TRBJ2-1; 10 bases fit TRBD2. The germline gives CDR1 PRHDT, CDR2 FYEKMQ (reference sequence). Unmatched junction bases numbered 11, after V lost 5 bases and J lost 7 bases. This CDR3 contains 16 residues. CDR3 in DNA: TGTGCCAGCAGCCTCCGGCTAGCGGGGGCGGAGAATGAGCAGTTCTTC. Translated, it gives CASSLRLAGAENEQFF.

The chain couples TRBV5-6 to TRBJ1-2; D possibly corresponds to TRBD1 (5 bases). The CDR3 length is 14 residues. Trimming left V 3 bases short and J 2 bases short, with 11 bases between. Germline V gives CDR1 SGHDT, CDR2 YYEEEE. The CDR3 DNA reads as TGTGCCAGCAGCTCACGGGCAGGGAACTATGGCTACACCTTC. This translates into CASSSRAGNYGYTF.

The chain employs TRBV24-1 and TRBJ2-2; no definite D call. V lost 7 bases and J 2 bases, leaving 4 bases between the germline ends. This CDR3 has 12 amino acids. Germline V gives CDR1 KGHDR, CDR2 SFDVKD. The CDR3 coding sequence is TGTGCCACCAGGAAAAACACCGGGGAGCTGTTTTTT. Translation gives CATRKNTGELFF.

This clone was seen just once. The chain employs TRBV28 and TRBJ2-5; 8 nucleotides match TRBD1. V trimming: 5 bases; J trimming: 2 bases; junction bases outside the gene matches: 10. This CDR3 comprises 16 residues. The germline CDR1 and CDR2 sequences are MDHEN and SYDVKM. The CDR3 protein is CASSTLDRVKQETQYF. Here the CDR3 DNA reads TGTGCCAGCAGTACTCTGGACAGGGTTAAACAAGAGACCCAGTACTTC.

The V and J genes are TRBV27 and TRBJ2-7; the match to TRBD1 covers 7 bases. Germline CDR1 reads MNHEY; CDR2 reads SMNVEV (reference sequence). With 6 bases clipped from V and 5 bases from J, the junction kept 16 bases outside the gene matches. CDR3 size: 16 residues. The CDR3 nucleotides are TGTGCCAGCAGACCCTCTTTCCGACAGGGATCGAACGAGCAGTACTTC. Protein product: CASRPSFRQGSNEQYF.

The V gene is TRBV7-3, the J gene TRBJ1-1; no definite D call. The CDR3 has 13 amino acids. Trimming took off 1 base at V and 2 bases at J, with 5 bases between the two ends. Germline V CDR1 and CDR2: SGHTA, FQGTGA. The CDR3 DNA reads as TGTGCCAGCAGCTTAAAAATAAACACTGAAGCTTTCTTT. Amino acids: CASSLKINTEAFF.

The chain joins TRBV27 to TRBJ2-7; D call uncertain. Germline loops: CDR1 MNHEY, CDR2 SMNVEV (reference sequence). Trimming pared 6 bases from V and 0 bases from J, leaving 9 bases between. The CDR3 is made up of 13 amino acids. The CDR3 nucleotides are TGTGCCAGCAGAGGCCCCCTCTCCTACGAGCAGTACTTC. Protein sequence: CASRGPLSYEQYF.

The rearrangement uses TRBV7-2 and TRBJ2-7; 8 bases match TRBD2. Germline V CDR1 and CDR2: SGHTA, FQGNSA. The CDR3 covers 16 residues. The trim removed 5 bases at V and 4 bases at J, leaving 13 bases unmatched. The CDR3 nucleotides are TGTGCCAGCAGCCCCACAAGAGCGGGACTAGGTTACGAGCAGTACTTC. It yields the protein CASSPTRAGLGYEQYF.

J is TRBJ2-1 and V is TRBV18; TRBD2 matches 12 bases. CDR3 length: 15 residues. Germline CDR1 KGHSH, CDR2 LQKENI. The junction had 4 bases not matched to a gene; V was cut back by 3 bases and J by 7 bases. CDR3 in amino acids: CASSPVTSGRNEQFF. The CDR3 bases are TGTGCCAGCTCACCGGTGACTAGCGGGAGAAATGAGCAGTTCTTC.